This T cell receptor (beta chain) appears in the sequencing data of a study of control samples from healthy donors and cancer patients. Generated by immunoSEQ multiplex PCR, the TCRdb table keeps only in-frame clones and is missing some. The sample records roughly 120,000 clones, 88% being singletons. Trimming stripped 4 bases from V and 0 bases from J, with 19 bases between. The CDR3 length is 18 residues. CDR1 is MNHNS and CDR2 is SASEGT in the germline V gene. The TCR originated in a woman aged 70 to 79 in good health. J is TRBJ2-4 and V is TRBV6-1; D unresolved. Sequencing was performed on blood. CDR3 sequence reads: CASSALGGPGGAKNIQYF. DNA for the CDR3: TGTGCCAGCAGTGCCCTTGGTGGCCCTGGCGGAGCCAAAAACATTCAGTACTTC.